A single sample is the source of the 21 T cell receptor beta chains below, sequenced in a study of molecular identifiers for immune sequencing clone quantification. TCRdb reanalysed the PCR reads using MiXCR and keeps one entry per CDR3 protein. The table records some 320,000 distinct CDR3 sequences, about 20% of them present only once. The specimen sequenced was naive CD8+ T cells from blood, with Jurkat cell RNA spiked in. Regarding subset: FACS-sorted CD8+CD4-CCR7+CD45RA+ naive T cells. These receptors all stem from a human donor in good health. Some libraries in this study had Jurkat cell RNA spiked in.

This clonotype was found many times. The chain employs TRBV7-9 and TRBJ2-5; a weak D match, TRBD2 (5 bases). V lost 5 bases and J lost 7, with 17 bases in between. The germline gives CDR1 SEHNR, CDR2 FQNEAQ (reference sequence). The CDR3 sequence is 14 residues long. CDR3 in amino acids: CASSPRTGDVTQYF. The CDR3, as DNA: TGTGCCAGCAGCCCCCGGACTGGAGATGTGACCCAGTACTTC.

This clonotype was found many times. The chain links TRBV6-5 to TRBJ2-2; 8 bases agree with TRBD2. The CDR3 sequence is 16 residues long. Germline V gene sequence: CDR1 MNHEY, CDR2 SVGAGI. V lost 7 bases and J lost 1; bases outside the gene matches: 8. The CDR3 DNA sequence: TGTGCCAGCATTCCACCGGGACTAGAGAACACCGGGGAGCTGTTTTTT. This sequence encodes CASIPPGLENTGELFF.

In its sample, this clonotype was seen many times. CDR3: CASSLAYQETQYF. The CDR3 coding sequence is TGTGCCAGCAGCTTAGCGTACCAAGAGACCCAGTACTTC. The chain links TRBV7-8 to TRBJ2-5; D uncertain. The V end was cut by 0 bases, the J end by 0 bases, with 2 bases between. The CDR3 has 13 residues. The germline V gene encodes CDR1 SGHVS and CDR2 FQNEAQ.

This clonotype was counted many times. This rearrangement joins TRBV4-1 to TRBJ2-7; TRBD1 matches at 11 bases. Germline V gene sequence: CDR1 MGHRA, CDR2 YSYEKL. Unmatched junction bases numbered 4, after V lost 4 bases and J lost 2 bases. There are 15 residues in the CDR3. CDR3 sequence reads: CASSLGQGAPYEQYF. As DNA, the CDR3 is TGCGCCAGCAGCCTTGGACAGGGGGCACCCTACGAGCAGTACTTC.

Comments on this clonotype: With a much larger clone just one base away, this may be a read error. V usage is TRBV12-3 or TRBV12-4 and J usage is TRBJ2-7; no clear D gene. This CDR3 is 14 amino acids long. For the CDR3, the DNA is TGTGCCAGCAGTTTTGCCCCTCGCTCCCACGAGCAGTACTTC. It specifies CASSFAPRSHEQYF.

This clonotype was observed many times. V and J are TRBV5-6 and TRBJ2-1, with 8 bases matching TRBD1. The CDR3 runs 15 residues. Germline CDR1 and CDR2: SGHDT and YYEEEE. V trimming: 4 bases; J trimming: 8 bases; junction bases outside the gene matches: 11. This CDR3 reads CASSNRDRLYDEQFF. DNA for the CDR3: TGTGCCAGCAGCAACCGGGACAGGTTATACGATGAGCAGTTCTTC.

The J gene is TRBJ2-7, the V gene TRBV28; possibly TRBD2 for D (6 bases). V shed 7 bases and J shed 7 bases, with 17 bases lying between them. The CDR3 is 13 residues long. Germline lookup yields CDR1 MDHEN and CDR2 SYDVKM. This CDR3 is CASNPGVIGEQYF. CDR3 DNA sequence: TGTGCCAGCAATCCGGGGGTCATAGGGGAGCAGTACTTC.

Concerning this clonotype: Mismatch with germline at one junction end may stem from a read error. V and J are TRBV30 and TRBJ1-5; D is undetermined. This CDR3 spans 14 amino acids. Germline V CDR1 and CDR2: GTSNPN, SVGIG (reference sequence). The CDR3 bases are TGTGCCTGGAGTATACTAGACAACAATCGGCCCCAGCATTTT. It translates to CAWSILDNNRPQHF.

The V gene is TRBV3-1, the J gene TRBJ2-5; the match to TRBD2 covers 7 bases. CDR1 and CDR2 (germline): LGHDT, YNNKEL (reference sequence). CDR3 length: 16 residues. V lost 4 bases to trimming and J lost 2 bases; unmatched junction nucleotides: 10. The chain's CDR3 is CASSPPPAGAQETQYF. CDR3 sequence (DNA): TGTGCCAGCAGCCCTCCCCCCGCGGGAGCACAAGAGACCCAGTACTTC.

This clonotype was detected ten times or more. This rearrangement joins TRBV4-2 to TRBJ1-2; possibly TRBD1 for D (5 bases). Trimming took 4 bases from V and 0 from J, leaving 18 bases between them. This CDR3 spans 17 amino acids. CDR1 is LGHNA, CDR2 YNFKEQ, per germline. The CDR3 region has the DNA TGTGCCAGCAGCCTTGAACAGGCTGCTACCACTAACTATGGCTACACCTTC. This translates into CASSLEQAATTNYGYTF.

Worth noting for this clonotype: A much larger clone lies one base from this, so it may be a read error. The chain has TRBV5-4 and TRBJ1-2; D is ambiguous. The CDR3 totals 14 residues. CDR1 is SGHNT and CDR2 is YYREEE in the germline V gene (reference sequence). CDR3 sequence (DNA): TGTGCCGGCAGCCCCGTCCCAGAACGCTATGGCTACACCTTC. Its translation: CAGSPVPERYGYTF.

This clonotype was recorded many times. The chain links TRBV7-6 to TRBJ2-1; possible D gene TRBD2, 5 bases. CDR1 SGHVS and CDR2 FNYEAQ come from the germline V gene. Trimming took 2 bases from V and 4 from J, leaving 18 bases between them. The CDR3 runs to 17 residues. CDR3 sequence: CASSLLEDGVNYNEQFF. CDR3 nucleotides: TGTGCCAGCAGCTTACTAGAGGACGGGGTAAATTACAATGAGCAGTTCTTC.

The chain carries TRBV4-1 and TRBJ1-1; a possible D gene is TRBD1 (5 bases). Between the trimmed V and J ends, which lost 1 base and 3 bases, there was a span of 18 bases. The germline CDR1 and CDR2 sequences are MGHRA and YSYEKL. The CDR3 consists of 17 residues. As DNA, the CDR3 is TGCGCCAGCAGCCAAGCAGGGAACGCTTTCATGGACACTGAAGCTTTCTTT. Translating it yields CASSQAGNAFMDTEAFF.

This chain joins TRBV12-3 or TRBV12-4 and TRBJ1-2; perhaps TRBD1 as D (5 bases). CDR3 length equals 14 residues. V was cut by 5 bases and J by 10 bases, with 20 bases left in between. Here the CDR3 reads CASSLSGGLNDYTF. CDR3 bases: TGTGCCAGCAGTCTAAGTGGGGGGTTAAATGACTACACCTTC.

This clonotype showed up many times. This chain joins TRBV25-1 and TRBJ2-2; perhaps TRBD2 as D (5 bases). V was shortened by 7 bases and J by 7 bases, with 16 bases between the two germline ends. This CDR3 has 14 amino acids. Germline CDR1 and CDR2: MGHDK and SYGVNS. CDR3 coding DNA: TGTGCCAGCATTTCGGCGGGCCCCTACGGGGAGCTGTTTTTT. It codes for CASISAGPYGELFF.

This clonotype has a count of ten or more. J is TRBJ1-1 and V is TRBV12-3 or TRBV12-4, with no clear D. This CDR3 is 14 amino acids long. The V end lost 2 bases, the J end lost 0 bases, and 7 bases lay between the germline ends. The CDR3, as DNA: TGTGCCAGCAGTTTAACCGAAATGAACACTGAAGCTTTCTTT. It translates to CASSLTEMNTEAFF.

This clonotype was seen ten or more times. The chain combines TRBV19 with TRBJ1-1; D unclear. V was clipped by 6 bases and J by 4 bases, with 12 bases between them. The V gene's germline CDR1 is LNHDA and CDR2 SQIVND (reference sequence). The CDR3 length is 13 residues. The CDR3, as DNA: TGTGCCAGTAGCCCGGGGAGTCCCACTGAAGCTTTCTTT. The encoded protein is CASSPGSPTEAFF.

Concerning this clonotype: One end of the junction does not line up with germline, which may come from a read error. The rearrangement joins TRBV5-1 to TRBJ2-7; no reliable D call. Germline CDR1 is SGHRS and CDR2 is YFSETQ. There are 15 residues in the CDR3. The CDR3 loop is CASSSDGGRKDEQCF. CDR3 bases: TGCGCCAGCAGCTCGGACGGCGGCCGAAAGGACGAGCAGTGCTTC.

Details on this clonotype: A much larger clone is a single base away; this may be a read error. The missing conserved phenylalanine or tryptophan at the end of this CDR3 makes a read error likely. The rearrangement uses TRBV7-9 and TRBJ1-4, with D unclear. There are 12 residues in the CDR3. Trimming took off 4 bases at V and 7 bases at J, with 7 bases between the two ends. Germline CDR1 SEHNR, CDR2 FQNEAQ (reference sequence). The DNA of the CDR3 is TGTGCCAGCAGCTATGGGCGTGAAAAACTGTTTTTG. Its protein is CASSYGREKLFL.

To note about this clonotype: It may be a read error: a sequence one base away is much more abundant. The chain employs TRBV7-2 and TRBJ1-1; 7 bases match TRBD1. CDR1 and CDR2 (germline): SGHTA, FQGNSA. Unmatched junction bases numbered 4, after V lost 8 bases and J lost 4 bases. This CDR3 has 12 amino acids. The CDR3 region is CASGAGGTEAFF. CDR3 in DNA: TGTGCCAGCGGCGCAGGGGGCACTGAAGCTTTCTTT.

In the case of this clonotype: With a much larger clone just one base away, this may be a read error. V usage is TRBV13 and J usage is TRBJ2-7, with 8 bases that match TRBD2. The CDR3 has 14 residues. Germline values: CDR1 PRHDT, CDR2 FYEKMQ (reference sequence). The CDR3 protein is CASGFISGKDEQYF. In DNA form, the CDR3 reads TGTGCCAGCGGCTTTATTAGCGGGAAGGACGAGCAGTACTTC.